Listed here are 25 T cell receptor beta chains from one sample, sequenced in a study of beta chain features in type 1 diabetes. Study-wide points: Moderately but significantly shorter TCRB CDR3s were found in Type 1 diabetes patients in all four CD4+ subsets.

Sequenced material consisted of expressed TCRB transcripts (all of the isolated RNA was reverse transcribed). Generated by immunoSEQ multiplex PCR, the TCRdb table keeps only in-frame clones and is missing some. The table records roughly 300,000 clones, around 9% of them present only once. Antigen specificity for these receptors is unknown. The sequenced material came from central memory CD4+ T cells from blood. The receptors come from a man younger than 40 with type 1 diabetes.

This clone turned up a few times. V is TRBV11-3 and J is TRBJ2-1, with D perhaps matching TRBD1 (7 bases). The ends were cut back, 7 bases at V and 5 bases at J, with 15 bases in the middle. The CDR3 spans 14 residues. The germline V gene encodes CDR1 SGHNT and CDR2 YENEEA. CDR3 nucleotide sequence: TGTGCCAGCACCCAGGGGGGTATTGACAATGAGCAGTTCTTC. The encoded protein is CASTQGGIDNEQFF.

This clone was seen more than once but under ten times. This chain joins TRBV29-1 and TRBJ2-2; D remains unclear. The CDR3 contains 10 residues. Trimming cost V 2 bases and J 8 bases, with 3 bases left between them. From germline, CDR1 is SQVTM and CDR2 ANQGSEA. In nucleotides, the CDR3 is TGCAGCGTTGAAAAAGGGGAGCTGTTTTTT. It encodes CSVEKGELFF.

V usage is TRBV6-5 and J usage is TRBJ2-5, with D perhaps assigned TRBD1 or TRBD2 (5 bases each). CDR1 MNHEY and CDR2 SVGAGI come from the germline V gene. Trimming stripped 5 bases from V and 8 bases from J, with 9 bases between. This CDR3 region has 11 residues. The CDR3 region has the DNA TGTGCCAGCAGTGGGGGATCTACCCAGTACTTC. Protein product: CASSGGSTQYF.

The genes are TRBV9 and TRBJ1-2; TRBD1 matches at 10 bases. Looked up from germline, CDR1 is SGDLS and CDR2 is YYNGEE. The CDR3 is made up of 14 amino acids. The ends lost 6 bases at V and 5 bases at J; junction bases unmatched: 7. For the CDR3, the DNA is TGTGCCAGCACCCCCCCGGGACAGGGGTATGGCTACACCTTC. Its protein is CASTPPGQGYGYTF.

This clone was seen a few times. The gene calls are TRBV29-1 and TRBJ1-2; D uncertain. This CDR3 has 11 amino acids. In germline, CDR1 is SQVTM, CDR2 ANQGSEA. V lost 0 bases and J 4 bases, leaving 3 bases between the germline ends. In DNA, the CDR3 is TGCAGCGTTGAAGACGCCTATGGCTACACCTTC. It specifies CSVEDAYGYTF.

This chain uses TRBV30 with TRBJ2-5, with TRBD2 identical over 7 bases. Trimming cost V 8 bases and J 1 base; bases outside gene matches: 10. Germline-derived CDR1 and CDR2 are GTSNPN and SVGIG (reference sequence). This CDR3 is built from 14 residues. CDR3 nucleotides: TGTGCCCTCGACCAAACTAGCGTCCAAGAGACCCAGTACTTC. It codes for CALDQTSVQETQYF.

This clone was detected ten times or more. The chain carries TRBV28 and TRBJ2-7, with D perhaps assigned TRBD1 or TRBD2 (6 bases each). Germline CDR1 is MDHEN and CDR2 is SYDVKM. Trimming pared 4 bases from V and 7 bases from J, leaving 17 bases between. CDR3 length: 14 residues. The CDR3 here is CASSSQSGAWEQYF. The CDR3 DNA reads as TGTGCCAGCAGTTCACAATCGGGGGCTTGGGAGCAGTACTTC.

This clone was picked up a small number of times. The chain combines TRBV7-2 with TRBJ2-1, with no clear D. V lost 5 bases and J lost 13, with 12 bases in between. The CDR3 covers 11 residues. Germline-derived CDR1 and CDR2 are SGHTA and FQGNSA. DNA of the CDR3: TGTGCCAGCAGCCTCATGGGATCACAGTTCTTC. It codes for CASSLMGSQFF.

This clone showed up just a few times. The V gene is TRBV6-5, the J gene TRBJ2-1, with no clear D. This CDR3 comprises 12 residues. Trimming cost V 11 bases and J 4 bases, with 12 bases left between them. The germline V gene encodes CDR1 MNHEY and CDR2 SVGAGI. This CDR3 reads CAVTRGYNEQFF. In DNA form, the CDR3 reads TGTGCCGTCACCCGCGGTTACAATGAGCAGTTCTTC.

There are a few counts of this clone. V is TRBV10-1 and J is TRBJ1-2; no reliable D call. Germline CDR1 and CDR2: WNHNN and SYGVQD (reference sequence). CDR3 size: 13 residues. Trimming left V 1 base short and J 7 bases short, with 10 bases between. The DNA of the CDR3 is TGCGCCAGCAGTGAGTACGGGAGTCGTGGCTACACCTTC. This gives the protein CASSEYGSRGYTF.

The table lists this clone with a few counts. The chain couples TRBV11-3 to TRBJ2-5; 7 nucleotides match TRBD1. V lost 0 bases to trimming and J lost 4 bases; unmatched junction nucleotides: 11. This CDR3 contains 17 residues. The germline CDR1 and CDR2 sequences are SGHNT and YENEEA. The chain's CDR3 is CASSLDDTGVIRETQYF. The CDR3 DNA is TGTGCCAGCAGCTTAGATGATACAGGGGTTATTCGAGAGACCCAGTACTTC.

This clone turned up a few times. The V call is TRBV7-9, the J call TRBJ1-1, with 7 bases identical to TRBD1. This CDR3 is built from 13 residues. CDR1 and CDR2 (germline): SEHNR, FQNEAQ (reference sequence). After removal of 2 bases from V and 7 bases from J, the junction contained 4 bases not matched to a gene. Written as DNA, the CDR3 is TGTGCCAGCAGCTTAACAGGGGATGTTGAAGCTTTCTTT. Encoded protein: CASSLTGDVEAFF.

This chain joins TRBV5-1 and TRBJ1-2; D remains unclear. V was cut by 0 bases and J by 6 bases, with 15 bases left in between. The germline gives CDR1 SGHRS, CDR2 YFSETQ. The CDR3 is made up of 15 amino acids. The CDR3, as DNA: TGCGCCAGCAGCTTGGAGGGAGGCCAAAGTGATGGCTACACCTTC. The encoded protein is CASSLEGGQSDGYTF.

In this sample, this clone turned up a few times. The chain recombines TRBV19 with TRBJ2-5; D perhaps matches TRBD2 (5 bases). This CDR3 region has 14 residues. With 2 bases removed from V and 1 base from J, the gap between germline ends came to 8 bases. CDR1 and CDR2 from the germline V gene are LNHDA and SQIVND (reference sequence). CDR3 sequence reads: CASSINGIQETQYF. CDR3 nucleotide sequence: TGTGCCAGTAGTATAAACGGGATCCAAGAGACCCAGTACTTC.

Many counts were recorded for this clone. This chain connects TRBV14 to TRBJ1-5; D ambiguous. Germline V gene sequence: CDR1 SGHDN, CDR2 FVKESK. V dropped 9 bases and J dropped 9 bases, with 9 bases sitting between them. The CDR3 is made up of 10 amino acids. DNA of the CDR3: TGTGCCAGATATCATCGGCCCCAGCATTTT. Amino acid sequence: CARYHRPQHF.

This clone was found a few times. V gene TRBV5-1 combines with J gene TRBJ2-2, with D hard to call. V dropped 2 bases and J dropped 0 bases, with 5 bases sitting between them. Germline CDR1 and CDR2: SGHRS and YFSETQ. CDR3 size: 14 residues. This CDR3 reads CASSLTPNTGELFF. DNA of the CDR3: TGCGCCAGCAGCTTAACACCGAACACCGGGGAGCTGTTTTTT. Full variable domain (remainder filled in from reference TRBV5-1 and TRBJ2-2): KAGVTQTPRYLIKTRGQQVTLSCSPISGHRSVSWYQQTPGQGLQFLFEYFSETQRNKGNFPGRFSGRQFSNSRSEMNVSTLELGDSALYLCASSLTPNTGELFFGEGSRLTVL.

In its sample, this clone was seen a few times. The chain has TRBV29-1 and TRBJ1-5; D is unresolved. Between the trimmed V and J ends, which lost 7 bases and 4 bases, there was a span of 11 bases. Germline assignment: CDR1 SQVTM and CDR2 ANQGSEA. CDR3 length equals 12 residues. In nucleotides, the CDR3 is TGCAGCGCTTCGGATTGGAATCAGCCCCAGCATTTT. This codes for CSASDWNQPQHF. The full variable domain, completed using reference TRBV29-1 and TRBJ1-5, is SAVISQKPSRDICQRGTSLTIQCQVDSQVTMMFWYRQQPGQSLTLIATANQGSEATYESGFVIDKFPISRPNLTFSTLTVSNMSPEDSSIYLCSASDWNQPQHFGDGTRLSIL.

In its sample, this clone was seen a few times. This chain connects TRBV7-2 to TRBJ2-4; no definite D call. The V and J ends lost 0 bases and 9 bases respectively, with 9 bases between them. The CDR3 is 13 amino acids. Germline CDR1 reads SGHTA; CDR2 reads FQGNSA. The CDR3 DNA reads TGTGCCAGCAGCTTAGCTGGGGATATCATTCAGTACTTC. Translation gives CASSLAGDIIQYF.

The chain couples TRBV5-1 to TRBJ2-7; perhaps TRBD2 as D (6 bases). CDR3 length: 15 residues. Germline loops: CDR1 SGHRS, CDR2 YFSETQ. Trimming removed 7 bases at V and 2 bases at J, with 19 bases between. CDR3 nucleotides: TGCGCCAGCCAGGTAAGGTCGGGGGAAGCCTACGAGCAGTACTTC. Amino acid sequence: CASQVRSGEAYEQYF.

The chain carries TRBV29-1 and TRBJ1-3; no firm D call. The CDR3 totals 14 residues. V was clipped by 4 bases and J by 4 bases, with 14 bases between them. The germline CDR1 and CDR2 sequences are SQVTM and ANQGSEA. CDR3 sequence reads: CSVVGSGSGNTIYF. The CDR3 nucleotides read TGCAGCGTTGTAGGCAGCGGCTCGGGAAACACCATATATTTT.

This rearrangement joins TRBV9 to TRBJ1-5; D possibly corresponds to TRBD1 (6 bases). Trimming stripped 0 bases from V and 3 bases from J, with 10 bases between. Germline-derived CDR1 and CDR2 are SGDLS and YYNGEE. This CDR3 is 15 amino acids long. DNA of the CDR3: TGTGCCAGCAGCGTAGCAGGGGAGATCAATCAGCCCCAGCATTTT. This gives the protein CASSVAGEINQPQHF.

This clone was recorded many times. The CDR3 DNA reads as TGCGCCAGCAGCAACGGACAGGGTATCAACGAGCAGTACTTC. This translates into CASSNGQGINEQYF. The chain links TRBV5-1 to TRBJ2-7, with TRBD1 matching 8 bases. The germline V gene encodes CDR1 SGHRS and CDR2 YFSETQ. The ends lost 4 bases at V and 5 bases at J; junction bases unmatched: 8. This CDR3 is 14 amino acids long.

This clone came up a few times. V usage is TRBV6-6 and J usage is TRBJ2-1; D possibly uses TRBD1 or TRBD2 (5 bases each). Trimming removed 0 bases from V and 5 bases from J, with 8 bases in between. Germline V gene lookup returns CDR1 MNHNY and CDR2 SVGAGI (reference sequence). The CDR3 has 14 residues. The CDR3 loop reads CASSYSRGNNEQFF. The CDR3 DNA is TGTGCCAGCAGTTACTCGAGGGGTAACAATGAGCAGTTCTTC.

The gene calls are TRBV28 and TRBJ1-4; a weak D match, TRBD1 (5 bases). V was clipped by 4 bases and J by 5 bases, with 14 bases between them. The CDR3 covers 15 residues. Germline CDR1 and CDR2: MDHEN and SYDVKM. This CDR3 reads CASSSPTVTNEKLFF. The CDR3 region has the DNA TGTGCCAGCAGTTCCCCGACAGTCACCAATGAAAAACTGTTTTTT.

This clone was picked up a small number of times. The chain has TRBV6-5 and TRBJ1-2, with a tentative D call TRBD1 (5 bases). The CDR3 has 12 amino acids. The V gene's germline CDR1 is MNHEY and CDR2 SVGAGI. The V end lost 5 bases, the J end lost 8 bases, and 12 bases lay between the germline ends. The CDR3 sequence: CASSEAGKGYTF. The CDR3 DNA sequence: TGTGCCAGCAGTGAGGCAGGGAAGGGCTACACCTTC.